This TCR beta chain was identified in a study of regulatory T cells in long-lasting Graves disease. Construction of TCR beta libraries relied on iRepertoire HTBI primers and on Arm-PCR targeting CDR3 regions. TCRdb independently ran MiXCR on the multiplex PCR reads; one entry per CDR3 protein. The table shows 200,000 to 250,000 distinct CDR3 sequences, with about 16% occurring only once. Per germline, CDR1 SGHAT and CDR2 FQNNGV. V lost 6 bases to trimming and J lost 7 bases; unmatched junction nucleotides: 10. The length of the CDR3 is 15 residues. This clonotype was counted ten times or more. Its antigen is currently unknown. Study observations and caveats: TCR diversity was lower in persistent Graves' patients than in newly diagnosed ones. Thyroid tissue went unexamined; only peripheral blood was analyzed.

Indicated time point: newly diagnosed GD, antithyroid drugs for less than 3 months. Generation of the TCR library employed RNA extracted from PBMCs. This clonotype originated in a female donor with Graves disease. The chain uses TRBV11-2 and TRBJ2-1, with TRBD2 identical over 9 bases. The source material was peripheral blood mononuclear cells (PBMCs), sampled at new diagnosis, from a patient treated with antithyroid drugs. The CDR3 DNA follows: TGTGCCAGCAGAACCCCCCGTAGCGGGAGAAATGAGCAGTTCTTC. Translating it yields CASRTPRSGRNEQFF. The variable domain in full, completed from reference TRBV11-2 and TRBJ2-1, reads EAGVAQSPRYKIIEKRQSVAFWCNPISGHATLYWYQQILGQGPKLLIQFQNNGVVDDSQLPKDRFSAERLKGVDSTLKIQPAKLEDSAVYLCASRTPRSGRNEQFFGPGTRLTVL.